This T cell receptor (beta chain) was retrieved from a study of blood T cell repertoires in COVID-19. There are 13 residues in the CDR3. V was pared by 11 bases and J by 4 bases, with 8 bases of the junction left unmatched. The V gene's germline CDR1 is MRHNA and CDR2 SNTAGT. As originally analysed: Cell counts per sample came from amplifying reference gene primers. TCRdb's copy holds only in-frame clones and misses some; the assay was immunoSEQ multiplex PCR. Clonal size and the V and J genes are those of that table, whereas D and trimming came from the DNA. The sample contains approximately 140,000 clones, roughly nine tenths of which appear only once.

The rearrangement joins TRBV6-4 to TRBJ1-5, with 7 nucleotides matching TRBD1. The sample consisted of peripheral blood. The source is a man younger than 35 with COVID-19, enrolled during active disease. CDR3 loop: CALQGSRNQPQHF. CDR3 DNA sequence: TGTGCCCTACAGGGGTCTCGGAATCAGCCCCAGCATTTT.